This T cell receptor beta chain was sequenced during a study of control samples from healthy donors and cancer patients. Germline CDR1 is MDHEN and CDR2 is SYDVKM. Trimming shortened V by 5 bases and J by 0 bases, and 11 bases separated the two germline ends. The CDR3 runs to 15 residues. Sequencing was performed with immunoSEQ multiplex PCR; in TCRdb, only in-frame clones are kept and a portion is missing. Of 130,000 or so clones listed, under 95% are singletons. The chain carries TRBV28 and TRBJ1-5, with D perhaps matching TRBD1 (5 bases). The material sequenced was blood. The clonotype was recovered from a man in his forties or fifties in good health. CDR3 in amino acids: CASSRSGTSNQPQHF. The CDR3 nucleotides are TGTGCCAGCAGTCGTTCAGGGACTAGCAATCAGCCCCAGCATTTT.